This T cell receptor (beta chain) was sequenced for a study of TIL therapy for anti-PD-1-resistant metastatic lung cancer. The time point denotes: pre-treatment sample, taken before nivolumab and TIL therapy. The libraries were made with immunoSEQ v3. Profiled with immunoSEQ multiplex PCR; TCRdb holds only in-frame clones, not every one. Here the sample spans about 49,000 clones, roughly 85% being singletons. This TCR came from a man between 65 and 80 years old with non-small cell lung cancer. The specimen was blood, collected at baseline.

DNA for the CDR3: TGTGCCAGCAGCTTAGGACAGGGGGTCAAAGCTTTCTTT. This gives the protein CASSLGQGVKAFF. The J gene is TRBJ1-1, the V gene TRBV7-2, with 9 bases fitting TRBD1. With 1 base clipped from V and 9 bases from J, the junction kept 3 bases outside the gene matches. The CDR3 runs 13 residues. The germline V gene has CDR1 SGHTA and CDR2 FQGNSA.